The present T cell receptor (beta chain) was sequenced within a study of blood T cell repertoires in COVID-19. The V and J ends lost 1 base and 4 bases, in that order; junction bases with no gene match: 3. CDR1 is MNHEY, CDR2 SVGEGT, per germline. The CDR3 totals 15 residues. Study processing details: Counts of nucleated cells, estimated from reference gene primer amplification, were obtained. The protocol was immunoSEQ multiplex PCR, while the TCRdb copy is restricted to in-frame clones and leaves out a portion. The V and J calls and the clone size are those of that table, but D and trimming were determined from the DNA. This sample has approximately 270,000 clones, with 80% to 90% found just once. A single count supports this clone. The study counted Cohort 3 donors as recovered given two negative PCRs, clearance, or symptom resolution.

The chain uses TRBV6-2 or TRBV6-3 and TRBJ2-3, with TRBD2 matching over 9 bases. This TCR was recovered from a middle-aged man who had recovered from COVID-19. Sequenced: PBMCs or T cells enriched from blood (not recorded which). CDR3 nucleotide sequence: TGTGCCAGCAGTTACTTAGCGGGGGTGGCAGATACGCAGTATTTT. It yields the protein CASSYLAGVADTQYF.